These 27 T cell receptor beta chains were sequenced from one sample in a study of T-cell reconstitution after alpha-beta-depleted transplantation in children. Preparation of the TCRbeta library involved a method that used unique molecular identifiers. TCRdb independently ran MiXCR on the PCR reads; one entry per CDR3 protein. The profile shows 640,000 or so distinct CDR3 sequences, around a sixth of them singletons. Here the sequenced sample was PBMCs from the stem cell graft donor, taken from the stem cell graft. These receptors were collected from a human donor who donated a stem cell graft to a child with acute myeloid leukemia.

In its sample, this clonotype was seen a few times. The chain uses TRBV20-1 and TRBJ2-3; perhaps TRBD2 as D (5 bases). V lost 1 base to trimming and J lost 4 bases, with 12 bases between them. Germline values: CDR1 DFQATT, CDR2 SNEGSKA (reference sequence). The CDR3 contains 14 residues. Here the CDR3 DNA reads TGCAGTGCTAGAGGAGGGAGTGGAGCAGATACGCAGTATTTT. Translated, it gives CSARGGSGADTQYF.

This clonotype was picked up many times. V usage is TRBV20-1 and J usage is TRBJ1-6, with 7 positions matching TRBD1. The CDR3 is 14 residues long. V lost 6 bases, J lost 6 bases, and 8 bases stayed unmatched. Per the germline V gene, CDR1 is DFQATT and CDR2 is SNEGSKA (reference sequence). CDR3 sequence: CSATPGQSNSPLHF. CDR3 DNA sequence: TGCAGTGCGACACCGGGACAGAGTAATTCACCCCTCCACTTT.

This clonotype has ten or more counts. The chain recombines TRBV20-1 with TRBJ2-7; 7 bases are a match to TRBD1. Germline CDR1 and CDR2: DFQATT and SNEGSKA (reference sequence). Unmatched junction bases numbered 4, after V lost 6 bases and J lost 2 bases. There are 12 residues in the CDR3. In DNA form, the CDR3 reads TGCAGTGCCAAGGGGGCCGCCTACGAGCAGTACTTC. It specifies CSAKGAAYEQYF.

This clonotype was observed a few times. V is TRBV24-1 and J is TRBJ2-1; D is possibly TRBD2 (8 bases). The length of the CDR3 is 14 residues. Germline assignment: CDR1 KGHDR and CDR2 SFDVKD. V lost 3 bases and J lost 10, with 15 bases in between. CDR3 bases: TGTGCCACCAGTGATCCGGGAGGGGGCGGAGAGCAGTTCTTC. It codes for CATSDPGGGGEQFF.

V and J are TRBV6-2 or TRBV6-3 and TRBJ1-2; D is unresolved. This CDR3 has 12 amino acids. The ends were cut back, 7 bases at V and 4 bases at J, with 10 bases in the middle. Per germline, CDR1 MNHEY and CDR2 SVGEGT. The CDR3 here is CASTEIPYGYTF. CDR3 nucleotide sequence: TGTGCCAGCACTGAGATACCCTATGGCTACACCTTC.

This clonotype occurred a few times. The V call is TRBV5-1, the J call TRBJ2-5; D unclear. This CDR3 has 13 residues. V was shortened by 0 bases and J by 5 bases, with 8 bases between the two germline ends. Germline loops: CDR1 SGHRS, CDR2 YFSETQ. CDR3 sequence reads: CASSLEQFETQYF. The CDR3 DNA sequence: TGCGCCAGCAGCTTGGAACAGTTTGAGACCCAGTACTTC.

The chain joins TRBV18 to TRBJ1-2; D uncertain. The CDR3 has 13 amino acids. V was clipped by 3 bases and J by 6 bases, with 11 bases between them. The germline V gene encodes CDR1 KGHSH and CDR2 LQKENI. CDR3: CASSPISSDGYTF. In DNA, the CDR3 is TGTGCCAGCTCACCCATCAGTTCGGATGGCTACACCTTC.

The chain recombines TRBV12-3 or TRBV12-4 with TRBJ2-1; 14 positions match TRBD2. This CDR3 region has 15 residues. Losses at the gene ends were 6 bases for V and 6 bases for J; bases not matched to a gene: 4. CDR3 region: CASRGLAGGVNEQFF. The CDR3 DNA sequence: TGTGCCAGCAGAGGACTAGCGGGGGGTGTCAATGAGCAGTTCTTC.

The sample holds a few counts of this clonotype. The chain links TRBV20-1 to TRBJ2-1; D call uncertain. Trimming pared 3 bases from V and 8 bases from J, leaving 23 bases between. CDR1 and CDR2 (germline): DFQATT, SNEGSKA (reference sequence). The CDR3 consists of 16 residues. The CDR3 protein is CSARRNGFANRDEQFF. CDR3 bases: TGCAGTGCTAGGCGGAATGGGTTCGCAAACCGAGATGAGCAGTTCTTC.

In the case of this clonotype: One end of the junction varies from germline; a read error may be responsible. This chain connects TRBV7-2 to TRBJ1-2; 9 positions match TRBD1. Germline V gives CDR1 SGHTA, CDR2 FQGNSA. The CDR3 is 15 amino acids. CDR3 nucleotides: TGTGCCAGCAGCCCCCGGACAGGGGCCTTCTATCGCTACACCTTC. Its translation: CASSPRTGAFYRYTF.

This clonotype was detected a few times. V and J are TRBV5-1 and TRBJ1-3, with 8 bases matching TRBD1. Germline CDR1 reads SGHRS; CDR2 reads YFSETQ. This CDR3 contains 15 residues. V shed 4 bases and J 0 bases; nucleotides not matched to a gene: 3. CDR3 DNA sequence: TGCGCCAGCAGCCTGACAGGGGCCTCTGGAAACACCATATATTTT. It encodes CASSLTGASGNTIYF.

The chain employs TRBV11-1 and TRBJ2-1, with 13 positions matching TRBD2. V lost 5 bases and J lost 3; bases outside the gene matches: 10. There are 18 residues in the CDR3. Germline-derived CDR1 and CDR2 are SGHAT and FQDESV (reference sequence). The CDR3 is CASSVMTSGGTHYNEQFF. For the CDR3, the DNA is TGTGCCAGCAGCGTTATGACTAGCGGGGGGACGCACTACAATGAGCAGTTCTTC.

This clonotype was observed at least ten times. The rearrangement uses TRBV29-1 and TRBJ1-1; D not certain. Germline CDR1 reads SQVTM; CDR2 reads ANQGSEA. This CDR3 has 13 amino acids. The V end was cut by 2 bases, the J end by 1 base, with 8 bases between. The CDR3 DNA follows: TGCAGCGTTGAAAGCATTTCGAACACTGAAGCTTTCTTT. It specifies CSVESISNTEAFF.

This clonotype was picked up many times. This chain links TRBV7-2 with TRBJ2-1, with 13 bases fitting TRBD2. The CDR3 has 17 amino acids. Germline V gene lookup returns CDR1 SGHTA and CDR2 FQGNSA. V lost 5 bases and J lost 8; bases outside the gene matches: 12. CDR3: CASSAQTSGGTEDEQFF. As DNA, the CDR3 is TGTGCCAGCAGCGCCCAGACTAGCGGGGGGACGGAGGATGAGCAGTTCTTC.

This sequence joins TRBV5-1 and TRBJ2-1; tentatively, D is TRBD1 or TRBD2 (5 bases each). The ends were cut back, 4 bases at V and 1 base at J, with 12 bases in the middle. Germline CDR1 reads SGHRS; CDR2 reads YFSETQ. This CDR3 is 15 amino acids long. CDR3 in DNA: TGCGCCAGCAGCACGGGACGGCTATCCTACAATGAGCAGTTCTTC. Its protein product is CASSTGRLSYNEQFF.

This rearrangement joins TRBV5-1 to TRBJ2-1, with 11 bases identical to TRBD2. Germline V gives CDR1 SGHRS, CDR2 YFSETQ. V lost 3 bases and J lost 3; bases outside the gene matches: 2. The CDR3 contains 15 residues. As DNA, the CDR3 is TGCGCCAGCAGCTGGACTAGCGGGCGCTACAATGAGCAGTTCTTC. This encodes CASSWTSGRYNEQFF. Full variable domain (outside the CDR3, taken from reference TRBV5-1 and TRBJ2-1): KAGVTQTPRYLIKTRGQQVTLSCSPISGHRSVSWYQQTPGQGLQFLFEYFSETQRNKGNFPGRFSGRQFSNSRSEMNVSTLELGDSALYLCASSWTSGRYNEQFFGPGTRLTVL.

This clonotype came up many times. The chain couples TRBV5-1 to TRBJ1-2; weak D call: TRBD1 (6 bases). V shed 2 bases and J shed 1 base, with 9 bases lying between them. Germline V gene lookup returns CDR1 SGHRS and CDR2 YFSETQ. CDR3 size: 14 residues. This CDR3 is CASSFTDSNYGYTF. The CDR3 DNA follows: TGCGCCAGCAGCTTCACGGACAGTAACTATGGCTACACCTTC.

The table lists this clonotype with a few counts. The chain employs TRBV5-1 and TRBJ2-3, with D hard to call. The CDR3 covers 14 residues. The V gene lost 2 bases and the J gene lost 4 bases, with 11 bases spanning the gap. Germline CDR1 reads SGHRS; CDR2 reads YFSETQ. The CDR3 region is CASSLGSTPDTQYF. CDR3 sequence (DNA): TGCGCCAGCAGCTTAGGATCCACGCCAGATACGCAGTATTTT.

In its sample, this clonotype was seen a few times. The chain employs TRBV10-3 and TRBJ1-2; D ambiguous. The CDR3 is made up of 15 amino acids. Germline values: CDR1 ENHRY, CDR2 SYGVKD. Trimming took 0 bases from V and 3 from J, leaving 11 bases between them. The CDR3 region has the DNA TGTGCCATCAGTGAGTCAGGCTTGGAGGACTATGGCTACACCTTC. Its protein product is CAISESGLEDYGYTF.

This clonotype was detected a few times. This CDR3 is CASSPRYEQYV. CDR3 bases: TGTGCCAGCAGTCCCAGGTACGAGCAGTACGTC. V is TRBV3-1 and J is TRBJ2-7; D ambiguous. Germline-derived CDR1 and CDR2 are LGHDT and YNNKEL (reference sequence). Trimming stripped 6 bases from V and 4 bases from J, with 7 bases between. The CDR3 contains 11 residues.

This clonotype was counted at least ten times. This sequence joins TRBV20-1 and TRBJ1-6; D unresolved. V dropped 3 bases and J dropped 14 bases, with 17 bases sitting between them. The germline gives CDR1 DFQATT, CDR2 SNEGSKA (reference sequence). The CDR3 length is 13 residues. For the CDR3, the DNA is TGCAGTGCTAGTACGGCTGGTGTTTTGACCCTCCACTTT. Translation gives CSASTAGVLTLHF.

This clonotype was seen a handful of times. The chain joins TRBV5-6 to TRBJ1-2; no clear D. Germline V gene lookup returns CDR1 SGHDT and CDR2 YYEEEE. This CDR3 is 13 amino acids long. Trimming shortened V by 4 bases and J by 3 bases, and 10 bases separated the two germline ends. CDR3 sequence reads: CASSGGMDYGYTF. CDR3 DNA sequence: TGTGCCAGCAGCGGAGGGATGGACTATGGCTACACCTTC.

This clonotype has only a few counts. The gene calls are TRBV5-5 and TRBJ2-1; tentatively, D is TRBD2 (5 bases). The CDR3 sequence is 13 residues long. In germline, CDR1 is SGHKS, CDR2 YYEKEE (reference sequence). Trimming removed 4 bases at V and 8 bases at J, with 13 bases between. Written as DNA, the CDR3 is TGTGCCAGCAGCCCAACTAGTGTCGATGAGCAGTTCTTC. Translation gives CASSPTSVDEQFF.

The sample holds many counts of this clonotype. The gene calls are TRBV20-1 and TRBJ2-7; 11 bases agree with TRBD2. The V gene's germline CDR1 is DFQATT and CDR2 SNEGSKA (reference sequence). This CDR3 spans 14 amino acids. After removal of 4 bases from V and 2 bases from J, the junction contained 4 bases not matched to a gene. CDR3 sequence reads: CSATGTSGAYEQYF. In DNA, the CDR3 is TGCAGTGCTACCGGGACTAGCGGTGCCTACGAGCAGTACTTC.

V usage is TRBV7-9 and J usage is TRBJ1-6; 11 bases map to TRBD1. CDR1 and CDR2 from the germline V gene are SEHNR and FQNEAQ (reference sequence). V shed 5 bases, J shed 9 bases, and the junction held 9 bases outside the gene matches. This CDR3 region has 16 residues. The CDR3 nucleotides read TGTGCCAGCAGCCCGATGGGACAGGGGGAAACTTCACCCCTCCACTTT. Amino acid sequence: CASSPMGQGETSPLHF.

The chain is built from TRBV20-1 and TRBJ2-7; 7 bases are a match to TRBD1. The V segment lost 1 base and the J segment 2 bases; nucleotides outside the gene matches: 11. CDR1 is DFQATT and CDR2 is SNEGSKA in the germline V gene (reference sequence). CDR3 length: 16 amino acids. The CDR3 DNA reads TGCAGTGCTAGAGCGAAGGGGGCCGTCCCCCCCTACGAGCAGTACTTC. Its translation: CSARAKGAVPPYEQYF.

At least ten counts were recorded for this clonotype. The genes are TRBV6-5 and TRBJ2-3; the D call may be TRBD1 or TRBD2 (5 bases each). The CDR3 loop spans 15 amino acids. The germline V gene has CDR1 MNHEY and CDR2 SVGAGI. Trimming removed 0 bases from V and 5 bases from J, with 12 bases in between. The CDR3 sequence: CASSYSPGTKDTQYF. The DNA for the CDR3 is TGTGCCAGCAGTTACTCGCCGGGGACGAAAGATACGCAGTATTTT.